The 9 T cell receptor beta chains reported below all come from one sample, sequenced in a study of kidney transplant recipient with SARS-CoV-2 infection. From the reads, TCRdb called clonotypes with MiXCR, one entry per CDR3 protein. The sample holds about 250,000 distinct CDR3 sequences; around 26% are singletons and the top ten take roughly 7%. Sequenced here: a blood sample, sampled at baseline and on day 111 from a kidney transplant recipient. The receptors come from a young adult male patient who had COVID-19 and was a kidney transplant recipient. Some T cells may originate from the graft donor.

In its sample, this clonotype was seen a few times. The rearrangement joins TRBV20-1 to TRBJ2-3; D tentatively fits TRBD1 or TRBD2 (6 bases each). This CDR3 comprises 15 residues. Germline values: CDR1 DFQATT, CDR2 SNEGSKA (reference sequence). Trimming left V 2 bases short and J 1 base short, with 13 bases between. CDR3 sequence: CSARTGGRGTDTQYF. The CDR3 DNA sequence: TGCAGTGCTAGAACCGGGGGCCGCGGCACAGATACGCAGTATTTT.

This clonotype was counted many times. CDR3 residues: CSAEGQANEQYF. The CDR3 DNA reads TGCAGTGCTGAGGGACAGGCGAACGAGCAGTACTTC. The gene calls are TRBV20-1 and TRBJ2-7; 8 bases map to TRBD1. CDR3 length: 12 amino acids. Germline lookup yields CDR1 DFQATT and CDR2 SNEGSKA (reference sequence). V dropped 5 bases and J dropped 5; count of bases not matched to a gene: 5.

V usage is TRBV7-8 and J usage is TRBJ1-1; D uncertain. Per the germline V gene, CDR1 is SGHVS and CDR2 is FQNEAQ. This CDR3 spans 13 amino acids. V was shortened by 5 bases and J by 9 bases, with 16 bases between the two germline ends. In nucleotides, the CDR3 is TGTGCCAGCAGCCCCTCGTCCGAGATGAAAGCTTTCTTT. Translation gives CASSPSSEMKAFF. The complete variable domain, with remaining parts taken from reference TRBV7-8 and TRBJ1-1, reads GAGVSQSPRYKVAKRGQDVALRCDPISGHVSLFWYQQALGQGPEFLTYFQNEAQLDKSGLPSDRFFAERPEGSVSTLKIQRTQQEDSAVYLCASSPSSEMKAFFGQGTRLTVV.

A remark on this clonotype: Just one base apart from a much larger clone, this may be a read error. This rearrangement joins TRBV6-6 to TRBJ2-7; 8 bases line up with TRBD2. Germline values: CDR1 MNHNY, CDR2 SVGAGI (reference sequence). V lost 8 bases and J lost 6; bases outside the gene matches: 6. The CDR3 extends over 12 amino acids. The CDR3: CASGLTSGEQYF. For the CDR3, the DNA is TGTGCCAGCGGGCTTACTAGCGGCGAGCAGTACTTC.

There are a few counts of this clonotype. The CDR3 loop reads CASSWCGTNRKTYGYTF. CDR3 nucleotide sequence: TGTGCCAGTAGTTGGTGTGGGACAAATCGAAAGACCTATGGCTACACCTTC. The chain joins TRBV19 to TRBJ1-2; D perhaps matches TRBD1 (6 bases). The germline gives CDR1 LNHDA, CDR2 SQIVND (reference sequence). The CDR3 has 17 residues. V dropped 5 bases and J dropped 4 bases, with 23 bases sitting between them.

On this clonotype itself: This could be a read error, since a much larger clone is one nucleotide away. This sequence joins TRBV6-5 and TRBJ1-2; 7 bases agree with TRBD1. In germline, CDR1 is MNHEY, CDR2 SVGAGI. The CDR3 contains 15 residues. V lost 7 bases, J lost 2 bases, and 10 bases stayed unmatched. CDR3 DNA sequence: TGTGCCAGCAATGCCCACAGGGGAAAGAACTATGGCTACACCTTC. Translating gives CASNAHRGKNYGYTF.

A remark on this clonotype: Sequence at one end of the junction differs from germline and may be a read error. This chain joins TRBV5-1 and TRBJ2-3, with 8 bases lining up with TRBD2. Per the germline V gene, CDR1 is SGHRS and CDR2 is YFSETQ. This CDR3 region has 16 residues. CDR3 in DNA: TGCACCAGCAGCTGGGGGGCTAGCGGGCCGACAGATACGCAGTATTTT. Protein: CTSSWGASGPTDTQYF. Full variable domain (remainder filled in from reference TRBV5-1 and TRBJ2-3): KAGVTQTPRYLIKTRGQQVTLSCSPISGHRSVSWYQQTPGQGLQFLFEYFSETQRNKGNFPGRFSGRQFSNSRSEMNVSTLELGDSALYLCTSSWGASGPTDTQYFGPGTRLTVL.

Ten or more counts support this clonotype. The rearrangement links TRBV19 to TRBJ1-5; no clear D gene. Trimming pared 2 bases from V and 6 bases from J, leaving 11 bases between. The CDR3 contains 14 residues. CDR1 is LNHDA and CDR2 is SQIVND in the germline V gene (reference sequence). The CDR3 sequence: CASSITGFGQPQHF. CDR3 in DNA: TGTGCCAGTAGTATAACCGGATTCGGTCAGCCCCAGCATTTT. Using reference TRBV19 and TRBJ1-5 for the parts outside the CDR3, the full variable domain is DGGITQSPKYLFRKEGQNVTLSCEQNLNHDAMYWYRQDPGQGLRLIYYSQIVNDFQKGDIAEGYSVSREKKESFPLTVTSAQKNPTAFYLCASSITGFGQPQHFGDGTRLSIL.

This clonotype was observed many times. This chain joins TRBV12-3 or TRBV12-4 and TRBJ1-4; 10 bases fit TRBD1. J gave up 8 bases and V 7 bases, and 10 bases lay outside the gene matches. The length of the CDR3 is 15 residues. In DNA form, the CDR3 reads TGTGCCAGCACGATCACCGGGACAGGGGACGAAAAACTGTTTTTT. This translates into CASTITGTGDEKLFF.